This T cell receptor (beta chain) was captured by sequencing in a study of blood T cell repertoires in COVID-19 (dated by TCRdb to 2018 to 2021). With respect to the entire study: The collaborator samples originated in the United States, Italy and Spain and spanned the acute and convalescent phases of COVID-19. The prospective study material was composed of cDNA or gDNA derived from T cells, B-cell-depleted T cells, or PBMCs. Deeply sampled blood TCRbeta repertoires from subjects exposed to, actively infected with, or recovered from COVID-19 were included in the dataset. A freely available public database, intended as a resource for researchers studying the immune response to SARS-CoV-2, is where the repertoires were released. The samples were drawn from two sources: the first 160 participants of the ongoing ImmuneRACE study, and some 1,300 subjects contributed by 6 global collaborators. The sample metadata nearly always contained a de-identified subject ID, COVID-19 status, age in years and sex. Where available, HLA class I and class II types were taken from metadata supplied by the sample provider and were not determined by assay-based typing.

TCRbeta CDR3 regions were amplified from genomic DNA using the immunoSEQ Assay, a bias-controlled multiplex PCR. The published analysis was carried out like this. The number of nucleated cells in each sample was estimated from the amplification of reference gene primers within the assay. To quantify the absolute abundance of each unique TCRbeta CDR3 rearrangement, sequence reads were collapsed and filtered. For each sample, productive Simpson clonality was calculated as the square root of Simpson's diversity index across productive rearrangements. TCRdb retrieved this table from immuneACCESS and kept in-frame rearrangements only. Not all clones are present; in checked studies, unresolved V genes account for under half, and no reason is known for the remainder. V and J calls and clone size are copied from that table; D and trimming were computed from the DNA. For this sample there are 200,000 or so clones; approximately 85% appear just once. Approximately 11% of the sample is held by the ten biggest clonotypes.

Collaborating institutions collected whole blood in K2EDTA tubes following their own protocols. For TCRbeta analysis, collaborators shipped samples as frozen whole blood, isolated PBMCs, or DNA extracted from either of those sample types. This clone was seen a few times. It has no known antigen specificity. Base-call qualities are not available, and no considerably larger clone is one nucleotide away. Results the study describes overall, beyond this receptor: The amount of clinical and demographic metadata varied by source and participant and was provided uncurated.

Inclusive of the bounding cysteine and phenylalanine, the CDR3 is 13 residues long. Solely the CDR3 DNA is kept, with 39 bases framed from the first base. The rearrangement combines TRBV21-1 with TRBJ1-1. TRBV21-1 is a pseudogene locus. The origin of this receptor is a human donor with active or convalescent COVID-19. The donor label of this sample is uncertain. Sequenced: peripheral blood. In nucleotide form, the sequence is TGTGCCAGCAGCAAAGATAGGAACACTGAAGCTTTCTTT. This codes for CASSKDRNTEAFF.